These 18 T cell receptor beta chains originate from one sample sequenced in a study of response to subunit inactivated influenza vaccine (dated by TCRdb to about 2018). To prepare the library, RT-PCR was applied. Sequencing was performed on an Illumina HiSeq 2500. TCRdb trimmed public reads at Q25 via fastp, called clones via MiXCR and kept in-frame beta chains. CDR3 protein duplicates are merged, each entry listing the most common genes and DNA. For this sample there are fewer than 400,000 distinct CDR3 sequences; roughly 22% appear just once. The ten largest clones represent roughly a tenth of the sample. The sample was PBMCs from blood, taken less than 22 months after vaccination. The receptors originated from a man between 50 and 69 years old who received an inactivated influenza vaccine. Donor details come from another sample of the same person, matched by shared clones.

The chain joins TRBV29-1 to TRBJ2-7; 9 positions match TRBD1. CDR1 and CDR2 (germline): SQVTM, ANQGSEA. CDR3 size: 13 residues. V shed 6 bases and J 3 bases; nucleotides not matched to a gene: 6. The CDR3 sequence: CSVRTGAFYEQYF. The CDR3 bases are TGCAGCGTCAGGACAGGGGCCTTCTACGAGCAGTACTTC.

The chain joins TRBV24-1 to TRBJ2-6; no clear D. The CDR3 extends over 14 amino acids. V lost 2 bases to trimming and J lost 5 bases, with 6 bases between them. Germline lookup yields CDR1 KGHDR and CDR2 SFDVKD. The CDR3 region has the DNA TGTGCCACCAGTGATTCCCTCCGGGCCAACGTCCTGACTTTC. Translated, it gives CATSDSLRANVLTF.

This clonotype turned up a few times. The chain uses TRBV19 and TRBJ1-5; D uncertain. V was cut by 5 bases and J by 4 bases, with 12 bases left in between. This CDR3 region has 14 residues. Germline CDR1 reads LNHDA; CDR2 reads SQIVND (reference sequence). CDR3 sequence (DNA): TGTGCCAGTAGTGCGGGGTCAGGTAATCAGCCCCAGCATTTT. The encoded protein is CASSAGSGNQPQHF. Supplemented by reference TRBV19 and TRBJ1-5, the full variable domain reads DGGITQSPKYLFRKEGQNVTLSCEQNLNHDAMYWYRQDPGQGLRLIYYSQIVNDFQKGDIAEGYSVSREKKESFPLTVTSAQKNPTAFYLCASSAGSGNQPQHFGDGTRLSIL.

Written as DNA, the CDR3 is TGTGCCAGCAGTGGGACTTTCTCCTACAATGAGCAGTTCTTC. Its translation is CASSGTFSYNEQFF. The chain recombines TRBV2 with TRBJ2-1, with D tentatively TRBD2 (5 bases). Germline V gives CDR1 SNHLY, CDR2 FYNNEI. The CDR3 runs 14 residues. Deletions cut 4 bases from V and 0 bases from J, with 7 bases between.

The genes are TRBV12-3 or TRBV12-4 and TRBJ1-4, with 7 nucleotides matching TRBD1. J gave up 3 bases and V 10 bases, and 8 bases lay outside the gene matches. The CDR3 loop spans 14 amino acids. The CDR3 sequence: CAIRSTGPNEKLFF. CDR3 in DNA: TGTGCCATACGATCGACAGGGCCTAATGAAAAACTGTTTTTT.

This clonotype was seen more than once but under ten times. The chain has TRBV29-1 and TRBJ1-1; TRBD1 matches at 9 bases. Germline V gene lookup returns CDR1 SQVTM and CDR2 ANQGSEA. The V segment lost 5 bases and the J segment 10 bases; nucleotides outside the gene matches: 11. There are 13 residues in the CDR3. CDR3: CSVKELQGAVAFF. The CDR3 DNA follows: TGCAGCGTTAAGGAACTACAGGGGGCCGTAGCTTTCTTT.

There are a few counts of this clonotype. This chain uses TRBV20-1 with TRBJ1-1; D not certain. The CDR3 contains 12 residues. Trimming shortened V by 7 bases and J by 5 bases, and 14 bases separated the two germline ends. Per the germline V gene, CDR1 is DFQATT and CDR2 is SNEGSKA (reference sequence). The CDR3 DNA reads TGCAGTGTTGACGGCAGAGGGACTGAAGCTTTCTTT. It encodes CSVDGRGTEAFF.

This clonotype has a handful of counts. This chain connects TRBV5-1 to TRBJ2-3; no firm D call. The V end was cut by 4 bases, the J end by 1 base, with 16 bases between. The V gene's germline CDR1 is SGHRS and CDR2 YFSETQ. This CDR3 has 16 residues. In nucleotides, the CDR3 is TGCGCCAGCAGCCTGTCGCCTTCTTCGGGCACAGATACGCAGTATTTT. Its protein product is CASSLSPSSGTDTQYF.

The V and J genes are TRBV20-1 and TRBJ2-7; D may correspond to TRBD1 or TRBD2 (5 bases each). This CDR3 comprises 13 residues. Germline V gene lookup returns CDR1 DFQATT and CDR2 SNEGSKA (reference sequence). V lost 7 bases and J lost 3, with 16 bases in between. The CDR3: CSVPRDGIYEQYF. In DNA, the CDR3 is TGCAGTGTTCCACGGGACGGCATCTACGAGCAGTACTTC.

A few counts support this clonotype. V usage is TRBV9 and J usage is TRBJ2-5; D remains unclear. The CDR3 extends over 14 amino acids. Trimming pared 0 bases from V and 5 bases from J, leaving 11 bases between. Germline V CDR1 and CDR2: SGDLS, YYNGEE. The CDR3 coding sequence is TGTGCCAGCAGCGTAGCTTACGCTGGGGAGACCCAGTACTTC. Amino acids: CASSVAYAGETQYF. Together with reference TRBV9 and TRBJ2-5, the CDR3 gives the full variable domain: DSGVTQTPKHLITATGQRVTLRCSPRSGDLSVYWYQQSLDQGLQFLIQYYNGEERAKGNILERFSAQQFPDLHSELNLSSLELGDSALYFCASSVAYAGETQYFGPGTRLLVL.

This clonotype has more than one count but fewer than ten. The chain is built from TRBV20-1 and TRBJ1-4, with 7 positions matching TRBD1. Germline CDR1 and CDR2: DFQATT and SNEGSKA (reference sequence). The CDR3 runs 13 residues. V trimming: 0 bases; J trimming: 8 bases; junction bases outside the gene matches: 3. This chain's CDR3 is CSARDNRGEKLFF. CDR3 coding DNA: TGCAGTGCTAGAGATAACAGGGGCGAAAAACTGTTTTTT.

This clonotype showed up many times. This chain joins TRBV11-2 and TRBJ2-1; 10 bases are a match to TRBD1. CDR3 length: 15 amino acids. V gave up 4 bases and J gave up 7 bases; unmatched junction bases: 7. Germline CDR1 SGHAT, CDR2 FQNNGV. The CDR3 region has the DNA TGTGCCAGCAGCTCGACCGGGACAGGGGTGAATGAGCAGTTCTTC. Amino acid sequence: CASSSTGTGVNEQFF.

Notes on this clonotype: Germline is not matched at one junction end, which may reflect a read error. This chain uses TRBV20-1 with TRBJ2-1; D might be TRBD2 (5 bases). Germline CDR1 is DFQATT and CDR2 is SNEGSKA (reference sequence). The CDR3 runs to 12 residues. The CDR3 here is CSASRDYHEQFF. CDR3 coding DNA: TGCAGTGCTAGTCGTGACTACCATGAGCAGTTCTTC.

This clonotype was picked up a small number of times. The chain employs TRBV20-1 and TRBJ2-7; TRBD2 matches at 8 bases. The V segment lost 7 bases and the J segment 1 base; nucleotides outside the gene matches: 12. Germline V gene data show CDR1 as DFQATT and CDR2 as SNEGSKA (reference sequence). The length of the CDR3 is 15 residues. The CDR3 loop is CSVIDKRGKSYEQYF. The CDR3 coding sequence is TGCAGTGTAATTGATAAGCGGGGGAAGTCCTACGAGCAGTACTTC.

J is TRBJ1-2 and V is TRBV10-3, with TRBD1 matching over 8 bases. Trimming took 2 bases from V and 4 from J; bases not matched to a gene: 6. The CDR3 runs to 15 residues. The germline gives CDR1 ENHRY, CDR2 SYGVKD. CDR3 coding DNA: TGTGCCATCAGTGAGGCCTCCGGGACAGGCTATGGCTACACCTTC. This sequence encodes CAISEASGTGYGYTF.

In its sample, this clonotype was seen a few times. The V gene is TRBV9, the J gene TRBJ2-5, with TRBD2 matching 7 bases. V gave up 0 bases and J gave up 3 bases; unmatched junction bases: 2. The germline CDR1 and CDR2 sequences are SGDLS and YYNGEE. The CDR3 is 14 amino acids. CDR3 DNA sequence: TGTGCCAGCAGCGTAGGACTAGCTAAAGAGACCCAGTACTTC. It encodes CASSVGLAKETQYF.

A few counts support this clonotype. The rearrangement links TRBV20-1 to TRBJ1-6; D may be TRBD1 (5 bases). V was pared by 5 bases and J by 6 bases, with 11 bases between. This CDR3 has 13 residues. CDR1 is DFQATT, CDR2 SNEGSKA, per germline (reference sequence). CDR3 residues: CSAYRGLNSPLHF. The CDR3 DNA is TGCAGTGCTTACCGGGGACTTAATTCACCCCTCCACTTT.

There are many counts of this clonotype. The chain couples TRBV20-1 to TRBJ1-1; D is perhaps TRBD1 (6 bases). CDR3 size: 13 residues. The germline V gene encodes CDR1 DFQATT and CDR2 SNEGSKA (reference sequence). In DNA form, the CDR3 reads TGCAGCCCCAATCGGGACATGAACACTGAAGCTTTCTTT. It yields the protein CSPNRDMNTEAFF.